The next 10 T cell receptor beta chains were all read from a single sample in a study of blood T cell repertoires in COVID-19. Profiled with immunoSEQ multiplex PCR; TCRdb holds only in-frame clones, not every one. In the table there are around 260,000 clones, approximately 90% of which are singletons. The sample comprised peripheral blood. The receptors shown here come from a man in his 60s who had recovered from COVID-19.

The chain combines TRBV5-1 with TRBJ2-1; 9 bases are a match to TRBD1. V shed 4 bases, J shed 2 bases, and the junction held 4 bases outside the gene matches. This CDR3 spans 15 amino acids. Germline CDR1 and CDR2: SGHRS and YFSETQ. CDR3 loop: CASSRTGDAYNEQFF. The CDR3 coding sequence is TGCGCCAGCAGCCGGACAGGGGACGCCTACAATGAGCAGTTCTTC.

The gene calls are TRBV4-1 and TRBJ2-7; TRBD1 matches at 8 bases. V shed 4 bases and J 3 bases; nucleotides not matched to a gene: 8. The CDR3 contains 15 residues. Germline V gene data show CDR1 as MGHRA and CDR2 as YSYEKL. CDR3: CASSLTEDRVYEQYF. The CDR3 DNA sequence: TGCGCCAGCAGCCTGACAGAGGACAGGGTCTACGAGCAGTACTTC.

The chain carries TRBV7-2 and TRBJ2-2; 7 positions agree with TRBD2. The germline CDR1 and CDR2 sequences are SGHTA and FQGNSA. V trimming: 1 base; J trimming: 4 bases; junction bases outside the gene matches: 6. The CDR3 spans 16 residues. The CDR3 DNA reads as TGTGCCAGCAGCTTAGTAAGGACTAGTGTCACCGGGGAGCTGTTTTTT. As protein: CASSLVRTSVTGELFF.

This clone appeared a single time. The V and J genes are TRBV18 and TRBJ2-2; D is unclear. V was cut by 2 bases and J by 7 bases, with 8 bases left in between. Germline values: CDR1 KGHSH, CDR2 LQKENI. CDR3 length: 13 amino acids. DNA for the CDR3: TGTGCCAGCTCACCAAGCTGGAGCGGGGAGCTGTTTTTT. It yields the protein CASSPSWSGELFF.

The genes are TRBV5-4 and TRBJ2-5, with 13 bases identical to TRBD2. CDR3 size: 17 residues. Germline V gene lookup returns CDR1 SGHNT and CDR2 YYREEE (reference sequence). V was pared by 3 bases and J by 5 bases, with 10 bases of the junction left unmatched. The CDR3 protein is CASSSLAGGPVEETQYF. In DNA form, the CDR3 reads TGTGCCAGCAGCTCACTAGCGGGGGGGCCGGTGGAGGAGACCCAGTACTTC. The full variable domain, its missing parts supplied by reference TRBV5-4 and TRBJ2-5, is ETGVTQSPTHLIKTRGQQVTLRCSSQSGHNTVSWYQQALGQGPQFIFQYYREEENGRGNFPPRFSGLQFPNYSSELNVNALELDDSALYLCASSSLAGGPVEETQYFGPGTRLLVL.

The chain is built from TRBV28 and TRBJ1-5; no definite D call. Germline V gene lookup returns CDR1 MDHEN and CDR2 SYDVKM. The CDR3 runs 11 residues. V was trimmed by 6 bases and J by 4 bases, leaving 4 bases between them. CDR3 residues: CASSPNQPQHF. DNA for the CDR3: TGTGCCAGCAGCCCGAATCAGCCCCAGCATTTT.

The rearrangement links TRBV12-3 or TRBV12-4 to TRBJ1-2, with D hard to call. Trimming shortened V by 3 bases and J by 7 bases, and 12 bases separated the two germline ends. This CDR3 is 13 amino acids long. CDR3 sequence reads: CASSLAGYRGYTF. Here the CDR3 DNA reads TGTGCCAGCAGTTTGGCAGGATATCGTGGCTACACCTTC.

The CDR3 loop is CASRPTPLYEQYF. DNA for the CDR3: TGTGCCAGCAGACCTACTCCATTATACGAGCAGTACTTC. The rearrangement uses TRBV27 and TRBJ2-7; D is unresolved. The CDR3 is 13 amino acids. CDR1 is MNHEY and CDR2 is SMNVEV in the germline V gene (reference sequence). V was trimmed by 6 bases and J by 4 bases, leaving 13 bases between them.

Only a few counts were recorded for this clone. J is TRBJ1-6 and V is TRBV3-1 (or the pseudogene TRBV3-2); 9 bases fit TRBD1. This CDR3 region has 15 residues. The germline V gene encodes CDR1 LGHDT and CDR2 YNNKEL (reference sequence). With V trimmed by 0 bases and J by 9 bases, 3 bases remained unmatched. CDR3 coding DNA: TGTGCCAGCAGCCAAGAGGGGACAGGGCTTTCACCCCTCCACTTT. Its translation is CASSQEGTGLSPLHF.

The genes are TRBV4-1 and TRBJ2-1; D is ambiguous. The CDR3 is made up of 12 amino acids. Deletions cut 5 bases from V and 6 bases from J, with 8 bases between. Germline V gives CDR1 MGHRA, CDR2 YSYEKL. The CDR3 is CASSFTTNEQFF. The CDR3, as DNA: TGCGCCAGCAGCTTTACTACCAATGAGCAGTTCTTC.